This T cell receptor (beta chain) is from a study of cytomegalovirus exposure and HLA in healthy donors. Study results and limitations: Available immune exposure information covered CMV serostatus only. An analysis was carried out later, and it reportedly showed fewer N-insertions in an Asian-associated ancestry cluster than the approximately 700-donor mean. The presence/absence work took it that sequencing depth was about the same across donors.

This clone was counted a few times. The antigen remains undetermined. The PCR had 60 Vbeta and 13 Jbeta primers. Libraries were prepared by immunoSEQ multiplex PCR; TCRdb keeps only in-frame clonotypes and omits some of them. The sample includes some 200,000 clones, approximately 82% of them seen just once. Germline CDR1 and CDR2: MGHDK and SYGVNS. This CDR3 is 14 amino acids long. The V end was cut by 5 bases, the J end by 4 bases, with 14 bases between. Sequences were obtained from PBMCs. This chain connects TRBV25-1 to TRBJ1-1, with unresolved D. This clonotype was obtained from a man between 18 and 29 years old in good health and CMV-seronegative. This chain's CDR3 is CASSRRELGTEAFF. CDR3 in DNA: TGTGCCAGCAGTCGGAGGGAGTTGGGCACTGAAGCTTTCTTT.